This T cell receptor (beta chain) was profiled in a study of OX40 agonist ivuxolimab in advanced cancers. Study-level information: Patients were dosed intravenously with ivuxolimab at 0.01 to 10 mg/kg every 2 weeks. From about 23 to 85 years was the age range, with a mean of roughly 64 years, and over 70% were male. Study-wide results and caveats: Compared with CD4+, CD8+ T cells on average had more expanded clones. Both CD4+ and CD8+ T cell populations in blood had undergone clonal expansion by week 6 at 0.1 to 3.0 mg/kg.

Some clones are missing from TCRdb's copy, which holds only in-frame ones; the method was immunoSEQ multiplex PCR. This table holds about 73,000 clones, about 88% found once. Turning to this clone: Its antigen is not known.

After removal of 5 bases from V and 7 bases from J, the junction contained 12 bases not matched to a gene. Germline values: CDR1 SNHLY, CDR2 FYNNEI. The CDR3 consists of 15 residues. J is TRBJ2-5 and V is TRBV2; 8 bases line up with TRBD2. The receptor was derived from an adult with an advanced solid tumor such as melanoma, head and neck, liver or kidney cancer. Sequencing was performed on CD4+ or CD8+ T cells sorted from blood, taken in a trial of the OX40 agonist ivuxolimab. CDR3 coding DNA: TGTGCCAGCAGTAACAGCGGGGGTCCATATGCGACCCAGTACTTC. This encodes CASSNSGGPYATQYF.